This T cell receptor beta chain was documented in a study of shared clonotypes between healthy human individuals. Findings of the study overall: Larger estimated richness was generally recorded for naive subsets relative to memory subsets.

As to this clone: Antigen specificity is unknown.

CD45RO-negative CD8 cells positively selected for CCR7 made up the naive population, which excluded terminally differentiated effector memory CD45RA+ cells. Measured with immunoSEQ multiplex PCR; TCRdb has only the in-frame clones, and not every one. The sample records over 2,000,000 clones, about 93% being singletons. What was sequenced was naive CD8+ T cells from PBMCs. This TCR was recovered from a man between 18 and 35 years old in good health. Some clones in this sample may be carry-over from other donors' samples.

The CDR3 loop is CASSPRDAKNIQYF. The CDR3 DNA sequence: TGTGCCAGCAGTCCCCGGGACGCCAAAAACATTCAGTACTTC. The genes are TRBV6-5 and TRBJ2-4, with D perhaps matching TRBD1 or TRBD2 (5 bases each). From germline, CDR1 is MNHEY and CDR2 SVGAGI. V dropped 5 bases and J dropped 1 base, with 9 bases sitting between them. The CDR3 loop spans 14 amino acids.